Each of the 2 T cell receptor beta chains below was sequenced from the same sample in a study of tumor-infiltrating lymphocytes in primary liver carcinoma. Co-extraction of RNA and DNA was performed on 20-30 mg of unsorted bulk tissue. Priming with a constant-region primer yielded TCR beta cDNA from around 540 ng total RNA. A slightly modified ARM-PCR protocol with three nested multiplex PCR rounds produced these TCR beta libraries. Forward primers for TRBV1-TRBV30 and a C-beta reverse primer served the first two PCR rounds, at roughly 10 cycles each. TCRdb reprocessed the multiplex PCR reads via MiXCR and lists one record per CDR3 protein. Among 95,000 to 150,000 distinct CDR3 sequences listed, roughly 75% were seen once. Sequencing input: tumor-adjacent normal liver tissue. Receptors were obtained from an older woman with primary liver carcinoma and hepatitis B virus infection.

Comment on this clonotype: The conserved phenylalanine or tryptophan normally closing the CDR3 is absent here, so this likely arose from a read error. This chain links TRBV4-1 with TRBJ2-1; D is unclear. The CDR3 runs to 15 residues. Germline CDR1 MGHRA, CDR2 YSYEKL. The CDR3 DNA reads as TGCGCCAGCGGCCAAGCCGAAGGCTCCTACAATGAGCAGTTCTTA. This gives the protein CASGQAEGSYNEQFL.

This clonotype showed up just once. A junction boundary mismatches the germline segment, possibly from a read error. The rearrangement joins TRBV4-1 to TRBJ2-1; no clear D gene. Germline V gives CDR1 MGHRA, CDR2 YSYEKL. The CDR3 covers 15 residues. CDR3 nucleotides: TGCGCCGGCAGCCAAGATAACTTAAACTATGGCGAGCAGTTCTTC. This encodes CAGSQDNLNYGEQFF.